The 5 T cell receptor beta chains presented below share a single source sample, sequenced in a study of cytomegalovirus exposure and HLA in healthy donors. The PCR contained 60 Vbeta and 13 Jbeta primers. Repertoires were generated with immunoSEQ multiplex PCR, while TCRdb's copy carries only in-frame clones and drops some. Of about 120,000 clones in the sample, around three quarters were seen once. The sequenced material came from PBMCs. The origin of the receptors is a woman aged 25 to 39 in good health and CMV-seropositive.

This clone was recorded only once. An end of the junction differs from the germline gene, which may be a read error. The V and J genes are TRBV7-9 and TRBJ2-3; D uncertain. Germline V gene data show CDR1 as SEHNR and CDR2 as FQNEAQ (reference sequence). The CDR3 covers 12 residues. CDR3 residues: CSSSRLEDTQYF. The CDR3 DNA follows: TGTTCCAGCAGCCGTTTGGAGGATACGCAGTATTTT.

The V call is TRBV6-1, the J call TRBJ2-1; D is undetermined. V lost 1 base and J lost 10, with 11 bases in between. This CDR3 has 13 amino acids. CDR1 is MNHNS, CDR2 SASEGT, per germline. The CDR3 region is CASSEGQFLEQFF. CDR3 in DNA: TGTGCCAGCAGTGAAGGCCAGTTCTTGGAGCAGTTCTTC.

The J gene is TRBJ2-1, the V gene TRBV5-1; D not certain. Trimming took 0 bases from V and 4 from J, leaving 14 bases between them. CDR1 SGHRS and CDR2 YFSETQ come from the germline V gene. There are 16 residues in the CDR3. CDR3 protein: CASSLARRSRYNEQFF. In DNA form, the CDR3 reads TGCGCCAGCAGCTTGGCGCGCCGATCCCGTTACAATGAGCAGTTCTTC.

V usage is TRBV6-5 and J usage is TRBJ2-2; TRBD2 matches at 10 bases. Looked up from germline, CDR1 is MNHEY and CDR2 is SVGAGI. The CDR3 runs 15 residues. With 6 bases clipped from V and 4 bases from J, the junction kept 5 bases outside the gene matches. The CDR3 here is CASRKRGGTTGELFF. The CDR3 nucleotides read TGTGCCAGCAGAAAGCGGGGGGGCACCACCGGGGAGCTGTTTTTT.

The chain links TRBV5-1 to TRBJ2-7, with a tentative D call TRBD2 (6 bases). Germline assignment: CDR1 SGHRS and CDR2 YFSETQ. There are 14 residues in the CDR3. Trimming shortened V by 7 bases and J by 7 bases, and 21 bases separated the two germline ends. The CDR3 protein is CASRRDSNSREQYF. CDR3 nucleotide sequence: TGCGCCAGCCGCCGGGACTCCAACTCCCGGGAGCAGTACTTC.